The 19 T cell receptor beta chains below all came from one sample that was sequenced in a study of T-cell memory formation after mild COVID-19. TCRdb analysed the 5' RACE reads with MiXCR anew, one entry per CDR3 protein. The profile shows 350,000 or so distinct CDR3 sequences, roughly 21% of them singletons. Sequencing was done on a sample of PBMCs or a T cell subset sorted from them (not recorded which). These receptors were collected from an adult woman who had mild COVID-19 (a few samples of this study predate the infection). Cell type and time point are not known.

V and J are TRBV7-2 and TRBJ2-1; tentatively, D is TRBD1 (6 bases). The CDR3 consists of 17 residues. V gave up 1 base and J gave up 6 bases, with 19 bases separating them. Germline V gives CDR1 SGHTA, CDR2 FQGNSA. CDR3 DNA sequence: TGTGCCAGCAGCTTAGTTGTCGGTCTAGCCAGGGGCAATGAGCAGTTCTTC. Translation: CASSLVVGLARGNEQFF.

This chain connects TRBV6-5 to TRBJ2-7, with TRBD1 matching 11 bases. J lost 6 bases, V lost 6 bases, and 10 bases had no gene match. This CDR3 has 15 amino acids. Germline-derived CDR1 and CDR2 are MNHEY and SVGAGI. CDR3 DNA: TGTGCCAGCAGACTTACATGGACAGGGGGCGGCGAGCAGTACTTC. Encoded protein: CASRLTWTGGGEQYF.

This chain links TRBV28 with TRBJ2-3, with D perhaps TRBD1 or TRBD2 (6 bases each). The CDR3 contains 17 residues. The germline gives CDR1 MDHEN, CDR2 SYDVKM. V was trimmed by 6 bases and J by 0 bases, leaving 19 bases between them. The CDR3 region has the DNA TGTGCCAGCAGCACCCCCGGCTTAGGGGGGAGCACAGATACGCAGTATTTT. This codes for CASSTPGLGGSTDTQYF. Drawing the rest from reference TRBV28 and TRBJ2-3, the complete variable domain is DVKVTQSSRYLVKRTGEKVFLECVQDMDHENMFWYRQDPGLGLRLIYFSYDVKMKEKGDIPEGYSVSREKKERFSLILESASTNQTSMYLCASSTPGLGGSTDTQYFGPGTRLTVL.

The chain links TRBV4-1 to TRBJ1-1; D remains ambiguous. Trimming stripped 4 bases from V and 1 base from J, with 10 bases between. The CDR3 contains 14 residues. Germline loops: CDR1 MGHRA, CDR2 YSYEKL. The CDR3: CASSPASSNTEAFF. The DNA of the CDR3 is TGCGCCAGCAGCCCGGCGAGTTCGAACACTGAAGCTTTCTTT.

V usage is TRBV12-3 or TRBV12-4 and J usage is TRBJ2-2; perhaps TRBD1 as D (6 bases). Trimming cost V 8 bases and J 2 bases, with 12 bases left between them. The CDR3 runs to 14 residues. CDR3 protein: CASRGQSNTGELFF. As DNA, the CDR3 is TGTGCCAGCCGGGGACAAAGTAACACCGGGGAGCTGTTTTTT.

V and J are TRBV20-1 and TRBJ2-7; TRBD2 aligns across 9 bases. The CDR3 totals 15 residues. V lost 0 bases to trimming and J lost 1 base; unmatched junction nucleotides: 4. Germline V gene sequence: CDR1 DFQATT, CDR2 SNEGSKA (reference sequence). CDR3 DNA sequence: TGCAGTGCTAGAGAACCGACTAGCGGATCCTACGAGCAGTACTTC. Translation gives CSAREPTSGSYEQYF.

The chain carries TRBV29-1 and TRBJ2-7; either TRBD1 or TRBD2 may supply D (5 bases each). This CDR3 spans 12 amino acids. Germline-derived CDR1 and CDR2 are SQVTM and ANQGSEA. V was shortened by 6 bases and J by 1 base, with 10 bases between the two germline ends. In nucleotides, the CDR3 is TGCAGCGTGGGGGACGTGTCCTACGAGCAGTACTTC. This sequence encodes CSVGDVSYEQYF.

The chain carries TRBV20-1 and TRBJ1-6; possible D gene TRBD1, 6 bases. Trimming removed 6 bases at V and 4 bases at J, with 19 bases between. Germline V CDR1 and CDR2: DFQATT, SNEGSKA (reference sequence). The CDR3 has 16 amino acids. The CDR3 loop is CSARGPETRYNSPLHF. In DNA form, the CDR3 reads TGCAGTGCCCGGGGGCCGGAGACCAGATATAATTCACCCCTCCACTTT.

Only a few counts were recorded for this clonotype. This sequence joins TRBV3-1 and TRBJ2-2; unclear D gene. This CDR3 has 12 amino acids. Trimming left V 1 base short and J 7 bases short, with 4 bases between. Germline V lookup: CDR1 LGHDT, CDR2 YNNKEL (reference sequence). CDR3 sequence reads: CASSQVFGELFF. CDR3 nucleotides: TGTGCCAGCAGCCAAGTTTTCGGGGAGCTGTTTTTT.

This rearrangement joins TRBV7-8 to TRBJ1-1; 7 positions match TRBD1. The V segment lost 6 bases and the J segment 2 bases; nucleotides outside the gene matches: 6. Germline CDR1 reads SGHVS; CDR2 reads FQNEAQ. This CDR3 is 14 amino acids long. CDR3 in DNA: TGTGCCAGCAGAAAACGGGACAGCAACACTGAAGCTTTCTTT. Translated, it gives CASRKRDSNTEAFF.

The gene calls are TRBV29-1 and TRBJ2-3; D is ambiguous. The CDR3 spans 12 residues. Germline assignment: CDR1 SQVTM and CDR2 ANQGSEA. Deletions cut 5 bases from V and 0 bases from J, with 6 bases between. The CDR3 loop reads CSVRSSTDTQYF. The CDR3 DNA is TGCAGCGTTCGAAGTAGCACAGATACGCAGTATTTT.

This clonotype was seen a few times. This chain links TRBV10-3 with TRBJ1-2, with 11 bases fitting TRBD1. Unmatched junction bases numbered 6, after V lost 5 bases and J lost 1 base. Looked up from germline, CDR1 is ENHRY and CDR2 is SYGVKD. The CDR3 totals 16 residues. In DNA form, the CDR3 reads TGTGCCATCAGTAACGGACAGGGGGCTGGTAACTATGGCTACACCTTC. As protein: CAISNGQGAGNYGYTF.

This clonotype has at least ten counts. J is TRBJ2-3 and V is TRBV25-1; D may match TRBD1 or TRBD2 (6 bases each). The CDR3 has 16 amino acids. With 2 bases removed from V and 0 bases from J, the gap between germline ends came to 12 bases. Germline CDR1 is MGHDK and CDR2 is SYGVNS. Written as DNA, the CDR3 is TGTGCCAGCAGTGAAAGGGGGGAAGCAAGCACAGATACGCAGTATTTT. Encoded protein: CASSERGEASTDTQYF.

In nucleotides, the CDR3 is TGTGCCAGCAGCTTAGGGACTCCCGGCCAAGGAGATACGCAGTATTTT. It specifies CASSLGTPGQGDTQYF. The rearrangement links TRBV7-3 to TRBJ2-3; D possibly corresponds to TRBD2 (6 bases). Germline assignment: CDR1 SGHTA and CDR2 FQGTGA. The CDR3 has 16 amino acids. Between the trimmed V and J ends, which lost 2 bases and 5 bases, there was a span of 17 bases.

The rearrangement joins TRBV20-1 to TRBJ2-1; TRBD2 matches 7 bases. V gave up 3 bases and J gave up 5 bases; unmatched junction bases: 10. CDR1 is DFQATT and CDR2 is SNEGSKA in the germline V gene (reference sequence). This CDR3 contains 15 residues. The CDR3 DNA follows: TGCAGTGCTAGCGGTGTGGCTAGCGGAGACAATGAGCAGTTCTTC. It specifies CSASGVASGDNEQFF.

This clonotype is labeled as medium-sized. This rearrangement joins TRBV4-2 to TRBJ2-2, with 7 bases matching TRBD1. The CDR3 is 16 residues long. J lost 4 bases, V lost 3 bases, and 8 bases had no gene match. CDR1 is LGHNA and CDR2 is YNFKEQ in the germline V gene. As DNA, the CDR3 is TGTGCCAGCAGCCAGGGAAAGGGGGCTGGCACCGGGGAGCTGTTTTTT. Translated, it gives CASSQGKGAGTGELFF.

The rearrangement uses TRBV25-1 and TRBJ2-7; no reliable D call. This CDR3 is 15 amino acids long. V gave up 3 bases and J gave up 0 bases, with 12 bases separating them. CDR1 MGHDK and CDR2 SYGVNS come from the germline V gene. The CDR3 nucleotides are TGTGCCAGCAGTGACCATGGGTACAGCTCCTACGAGCAGTACTTC. Its protein is CASSDHGYSSYEQYF.

The V and J genes are TRBV30 and TRBJ2-3, with TRBD2 identical over 12 bases. Germline loops: CDR1 GTSNPN, CDR2 SVGIG (reference sequence). This CDR3 comprises 14 residues. Trimming removed 4 bases from V and 5 bases from J; junction bases left unmatched: 4. CDR3 DNA sequence: TGTGCCTGGAACCCTAGCGGGAGGGGAGATACGCAGTATTTT. Protein: CAWNPSGRGDTQYF.

The chain combines TRBV10-3 with TRBJ2-1; maybe TRBD1 (5 bases). Germline CDR1 ENHRY, CDR2 SYGVKD. Trimming removed 10 bases at V and 2 bases at J, with 9 bases between. The CDR3 contains 12 residues. The DNA for the CDR3 is TGTGCCACTGGGGCAACCTACAATGAGCAGTTCTTC. The encoded protein is CATGATYNEQFF.